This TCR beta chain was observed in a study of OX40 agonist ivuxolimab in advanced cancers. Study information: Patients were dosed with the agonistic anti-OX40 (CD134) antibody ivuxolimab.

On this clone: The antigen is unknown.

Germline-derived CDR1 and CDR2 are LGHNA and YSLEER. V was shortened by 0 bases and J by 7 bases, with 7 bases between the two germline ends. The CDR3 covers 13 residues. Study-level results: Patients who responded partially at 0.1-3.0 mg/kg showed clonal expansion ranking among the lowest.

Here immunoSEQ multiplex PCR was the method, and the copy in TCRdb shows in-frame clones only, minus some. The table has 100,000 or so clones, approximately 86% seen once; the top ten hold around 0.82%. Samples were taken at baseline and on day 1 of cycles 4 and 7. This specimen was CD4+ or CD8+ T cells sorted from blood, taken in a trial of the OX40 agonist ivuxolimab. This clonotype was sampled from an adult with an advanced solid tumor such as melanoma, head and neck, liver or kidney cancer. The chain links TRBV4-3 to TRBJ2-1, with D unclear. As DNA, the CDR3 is TGCGCCAGCAGCCAAGATCCCGTGAATGAGCAGTTCTTC. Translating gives CASSQDPVNEQFF.